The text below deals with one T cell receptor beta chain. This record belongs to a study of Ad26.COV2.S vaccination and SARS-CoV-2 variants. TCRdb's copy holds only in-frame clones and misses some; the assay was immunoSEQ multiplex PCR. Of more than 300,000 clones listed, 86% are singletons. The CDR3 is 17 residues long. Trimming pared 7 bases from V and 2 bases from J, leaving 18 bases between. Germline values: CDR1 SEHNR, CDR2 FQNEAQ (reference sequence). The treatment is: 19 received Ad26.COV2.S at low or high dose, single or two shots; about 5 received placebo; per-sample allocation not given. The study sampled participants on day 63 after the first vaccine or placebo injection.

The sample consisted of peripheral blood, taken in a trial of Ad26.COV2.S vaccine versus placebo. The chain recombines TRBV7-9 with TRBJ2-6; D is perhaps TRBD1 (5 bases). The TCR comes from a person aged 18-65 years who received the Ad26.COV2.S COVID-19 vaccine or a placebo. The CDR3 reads CASNPLGWGAGANVLTF. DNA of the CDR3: TGTGCCAGCAACCCCCTTGGGTGGGGCGCTGGGGCCAACGTCCTGACTTTC.